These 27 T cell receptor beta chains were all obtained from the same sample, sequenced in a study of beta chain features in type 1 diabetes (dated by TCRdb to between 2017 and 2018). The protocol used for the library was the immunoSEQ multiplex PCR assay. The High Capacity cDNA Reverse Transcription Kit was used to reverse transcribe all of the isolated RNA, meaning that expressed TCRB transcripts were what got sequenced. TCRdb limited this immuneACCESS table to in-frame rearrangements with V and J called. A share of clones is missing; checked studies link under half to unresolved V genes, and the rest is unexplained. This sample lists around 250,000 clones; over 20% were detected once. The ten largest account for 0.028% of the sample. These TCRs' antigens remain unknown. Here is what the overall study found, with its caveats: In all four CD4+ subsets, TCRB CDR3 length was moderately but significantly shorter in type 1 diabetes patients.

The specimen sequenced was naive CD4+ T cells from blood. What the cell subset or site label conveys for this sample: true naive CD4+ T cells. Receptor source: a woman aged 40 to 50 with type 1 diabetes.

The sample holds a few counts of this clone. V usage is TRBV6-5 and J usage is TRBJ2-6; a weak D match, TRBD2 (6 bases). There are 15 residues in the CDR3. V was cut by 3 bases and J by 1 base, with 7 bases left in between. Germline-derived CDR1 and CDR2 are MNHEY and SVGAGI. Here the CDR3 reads CASSYGRSGANVLTF. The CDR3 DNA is TGTGCCAGCAGTTATGGGAGGTCTGGGGCCAACGTCCTGACTTTC.

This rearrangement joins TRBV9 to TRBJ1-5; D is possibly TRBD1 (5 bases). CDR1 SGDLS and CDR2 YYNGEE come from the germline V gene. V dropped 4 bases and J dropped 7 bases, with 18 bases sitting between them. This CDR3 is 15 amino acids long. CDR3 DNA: TGTGCCAGCAGCCCAGAAGGCAGGGAACGCCAGCCCCAGCATTTT. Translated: CASSPEGRERQPQHF. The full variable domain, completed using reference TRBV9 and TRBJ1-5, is DSGVTQTPKHLITATGQRVTLRCSPRSGDLSVYWYQQSLDQGLQFLIQYYNGEERAKGNILERFSAQQFPDLHSELNLSSLELGDSALYFCASSPEGRERQPQHFGDGTRLSIL.

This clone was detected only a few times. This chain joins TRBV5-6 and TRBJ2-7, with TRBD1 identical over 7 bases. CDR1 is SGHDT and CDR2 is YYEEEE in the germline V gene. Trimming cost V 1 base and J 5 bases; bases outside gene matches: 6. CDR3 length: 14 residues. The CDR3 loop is CASSLLRGPDEQYF. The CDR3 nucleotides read TGTGCCAGCAGCTTGTTAAGGGGGCCCGACGAGCAGTACTTC.

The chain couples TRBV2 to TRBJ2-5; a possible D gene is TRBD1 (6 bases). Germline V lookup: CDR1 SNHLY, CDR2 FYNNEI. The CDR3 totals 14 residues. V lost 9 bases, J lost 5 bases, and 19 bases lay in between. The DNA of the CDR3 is TGTGCCAGTCGGCTCAGGGGAATAGAGGAGACCCAGTACTTC. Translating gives CASRLRGIEETQYF.

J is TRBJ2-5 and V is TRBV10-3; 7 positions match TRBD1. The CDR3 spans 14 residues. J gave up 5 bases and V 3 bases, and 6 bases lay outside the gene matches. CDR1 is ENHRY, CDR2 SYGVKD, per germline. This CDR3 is CAISDYRGGETQYF. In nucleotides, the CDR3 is TGTGCCATCAGTGATTACAGGGGCGGCGAGACCCAGTACTTC.

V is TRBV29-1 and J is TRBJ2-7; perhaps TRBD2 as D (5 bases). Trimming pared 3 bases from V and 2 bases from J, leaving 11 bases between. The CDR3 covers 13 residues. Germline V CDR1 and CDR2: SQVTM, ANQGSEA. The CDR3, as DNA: TGCAGCGTTGACCCCGGGATTCCCTACGAGCAGTACTTC. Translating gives CSVDPGIPYEQYF.

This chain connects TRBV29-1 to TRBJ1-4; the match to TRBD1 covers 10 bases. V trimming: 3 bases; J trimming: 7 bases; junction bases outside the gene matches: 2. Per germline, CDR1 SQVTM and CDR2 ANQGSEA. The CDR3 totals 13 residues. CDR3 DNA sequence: TGCAGCGTTGATGGGACAGGGGTTGAAAAACTGTTTTTT. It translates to CSVDGTGVEKLFF.

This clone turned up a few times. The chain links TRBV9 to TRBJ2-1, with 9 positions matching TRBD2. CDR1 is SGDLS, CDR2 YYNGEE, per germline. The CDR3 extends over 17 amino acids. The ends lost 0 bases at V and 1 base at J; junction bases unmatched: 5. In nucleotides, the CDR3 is TGTGCCAGCAGCGTAGCCCCGACTAGCGGTTCCTACAATGAGCAGTTCTTC. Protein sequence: CASSVAPTSGSYNEQFF.

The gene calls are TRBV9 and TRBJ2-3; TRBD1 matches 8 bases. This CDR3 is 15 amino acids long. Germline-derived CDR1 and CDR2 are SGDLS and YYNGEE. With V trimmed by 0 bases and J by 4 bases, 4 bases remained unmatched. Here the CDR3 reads CASSVVTGDADTQYF. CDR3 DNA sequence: TGTGCCAGCAGCGTAGTGACAGGGGACGCAGATACGCAGTATTTT.

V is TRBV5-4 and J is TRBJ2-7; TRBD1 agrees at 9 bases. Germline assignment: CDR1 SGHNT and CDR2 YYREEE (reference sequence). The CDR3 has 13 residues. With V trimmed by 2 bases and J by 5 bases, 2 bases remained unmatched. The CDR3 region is CASSFGTGNEQYF. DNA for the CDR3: TGTGCCAGCAGCTTTGGGACAGGGAACGAGCAGTACTTC. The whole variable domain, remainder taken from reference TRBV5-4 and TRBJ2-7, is ETGVTQSPTHLIKTRGQQVTLRCSSQSGHNTVSWYQQALGQGPQFIFQYYREEENGRGNFPPRFSGLQFPNYSSELNVNALELDDSALYLCASSFGTGNEQYFGPGTRLTVT.

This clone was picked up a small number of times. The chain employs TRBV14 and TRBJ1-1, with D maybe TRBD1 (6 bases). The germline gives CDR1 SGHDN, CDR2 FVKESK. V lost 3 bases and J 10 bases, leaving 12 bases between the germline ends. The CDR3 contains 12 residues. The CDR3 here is CASSHPQGRAFF. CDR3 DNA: TGTGCCAGCAGCCACCCGCAGGGGAGAGCTTTCTTT. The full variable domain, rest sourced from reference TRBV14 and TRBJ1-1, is EAGVTQFPSHSVIEKGQTVTLRCDPISGHDNLYWYRRVMGKEIKFLLHFVKESKQDESGMPNNRFLAERTGGTYSTLKVQPAELEDSGVYFCASSHPQGRAFFGQGTRLTVV.

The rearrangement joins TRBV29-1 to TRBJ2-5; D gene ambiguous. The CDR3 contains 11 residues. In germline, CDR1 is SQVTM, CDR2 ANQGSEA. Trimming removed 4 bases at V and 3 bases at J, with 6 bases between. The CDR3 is CSVATEETQYF. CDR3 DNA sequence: TGCAGCGTTGCCACGGAAGAGACCCAGTACTTC.

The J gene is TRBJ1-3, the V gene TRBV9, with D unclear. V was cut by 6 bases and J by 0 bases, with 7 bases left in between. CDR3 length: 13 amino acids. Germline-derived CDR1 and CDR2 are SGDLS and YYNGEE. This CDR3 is CASNSNSGNTIYF. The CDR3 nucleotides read TGTGCCAGCAACAGCAACTCTGGAAACACCATATATTTT.

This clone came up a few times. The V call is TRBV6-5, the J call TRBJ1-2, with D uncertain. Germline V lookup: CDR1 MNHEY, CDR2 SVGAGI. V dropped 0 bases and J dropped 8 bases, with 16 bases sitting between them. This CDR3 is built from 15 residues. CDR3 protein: CASSYSPDPRRGYTF. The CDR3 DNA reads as TGTGCCAGCAGTTACTCACCCGATCCCCGGCGGGGCTACACCTTC.

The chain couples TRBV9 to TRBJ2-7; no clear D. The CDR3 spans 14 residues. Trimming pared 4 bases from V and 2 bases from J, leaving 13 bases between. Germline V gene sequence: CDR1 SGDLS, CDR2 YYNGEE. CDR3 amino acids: CASSPNSVPYEQYF. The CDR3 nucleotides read TGTGCCAGCAGCCCCAACAGTGTCCCCTACGAGCAGTACTTC.

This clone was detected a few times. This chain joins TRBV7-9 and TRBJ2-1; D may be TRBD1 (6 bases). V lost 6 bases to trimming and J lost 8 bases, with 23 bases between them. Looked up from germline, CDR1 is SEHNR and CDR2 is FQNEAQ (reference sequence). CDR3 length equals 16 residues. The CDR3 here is CASRLSRASGDYEQFF. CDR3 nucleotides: TGTGCCAGCAGGTTGTCGCGGGCCTCAGGGGATTATGAGCAGTTCTTC. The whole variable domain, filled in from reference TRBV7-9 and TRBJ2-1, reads DTGVSQNPRHKITKRGQNVTFRCDPISEHNRLYWYRQTLGQGPEFLTYFQNEAQLEKSRLLSDRFSAERPKGSFSTLEIQRTEQGDSAMYLCASRLSRASGDYEQFFGPGTRLTVL.

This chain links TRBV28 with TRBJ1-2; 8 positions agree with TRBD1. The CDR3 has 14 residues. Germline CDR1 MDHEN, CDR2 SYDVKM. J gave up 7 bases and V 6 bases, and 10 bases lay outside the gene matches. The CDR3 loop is CASSLRDRRGGYTF. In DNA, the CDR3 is TGTGCCAGCAGCCTTCGGGACAGGCGGGGTGGCTACACCTTC.

DNA for the CDR3: TGTGCCACCAGCATCGAAGGGGGGGCGAGCTATGGCTACACCTTC. Translating gives CATSIEGGASYGYTF. The genes are TRBV15 and TRBJ1-2, with TRBD1 as a possible D gene (6 bases). The germline gives CDR1 LNHNV, CDR2 YYDKDF (reference sequence). CDR3 length equals 15 residues. Deletions cut 4 bases from V and 4 bases from J, with 16 bases between.

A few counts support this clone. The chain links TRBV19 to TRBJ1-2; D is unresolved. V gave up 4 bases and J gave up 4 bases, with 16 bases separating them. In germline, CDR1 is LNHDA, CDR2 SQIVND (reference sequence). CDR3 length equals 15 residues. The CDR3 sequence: CASSTGVSSGYGYTF. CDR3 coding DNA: TGTGCCAGTAGTACGGGTGTTTCGTCGGGCTATGGCTACACCTTC.

The CDR3 loop reads CASRPGQNLQETQYF. CDR3 DNA: TGTGCCAGCAGACCGGGACAGAACCTCCAAGAGACCCAGTACTTC. The gene calls are TRBV6-5 and TRBJ2-5; the match to TRBD1 covers 7 bases. This CDR3 has 15 amino acids. The J segment lost 1 base and the V segment lost 6 bases, leaving 8 bases of the junction unmatched. CDR1 and CDR2 (germline): MNHEY, SVGAGI.

Written as DNA, the CDR3 is TGTGCCAGCAGCGTAGAGGAGGATTACACTGAAGCTTTCTTT. Amino acid sequence: CASSVEEDYTEAFF. This rearrangement joins TRBV9 to TRBJ1-1, with no clear D. Germline V gives CDR1 SGDLS, CDR2 YYNGEE. The CDR3 sequence is 14 residues long. Trimming removed 0 bases at V and 3 bases at J, with 9 bases between. The variable domain in full, completed from reference TRBV9 and TRBJ1-1, reads DSGVTQTPKHLITATGQRVTLRCSPRSGDLSVYWYQQSLDQGLQFLIQYYNGEERAKGNILERFSAQQFPDLHSELNLSSLELGDSALYFCASSVEEDYTEAFFGQGTRLTVV.

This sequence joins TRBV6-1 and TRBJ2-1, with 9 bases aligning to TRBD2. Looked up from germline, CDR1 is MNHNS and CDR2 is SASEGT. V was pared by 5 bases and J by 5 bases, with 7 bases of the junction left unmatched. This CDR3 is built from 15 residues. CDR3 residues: CASSLIAGDDNEQFF. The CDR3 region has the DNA TGTGCCAGCAGTCTAATAGCGGGAGATGACAATGAGCAGTTCTTC.

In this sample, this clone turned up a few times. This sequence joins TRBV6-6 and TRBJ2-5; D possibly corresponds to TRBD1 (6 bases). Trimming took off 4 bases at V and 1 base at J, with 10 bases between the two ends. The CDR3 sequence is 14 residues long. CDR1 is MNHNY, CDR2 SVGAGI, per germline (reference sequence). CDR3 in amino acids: CASSSRQVQETQYF. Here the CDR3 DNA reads TGTGCCAGCAGTTCACGACAGGTCCAAGAGACCCAGTACTTC.

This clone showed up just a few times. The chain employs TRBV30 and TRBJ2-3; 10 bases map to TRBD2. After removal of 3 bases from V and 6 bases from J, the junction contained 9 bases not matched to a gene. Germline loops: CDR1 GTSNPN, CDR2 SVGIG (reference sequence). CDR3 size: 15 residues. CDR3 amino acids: CAWSPGSGRYDTQYF. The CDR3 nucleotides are TGTGCCTGGAGCCCGGGTAGCGGGAGGTACGATACGCAGTATTTT.

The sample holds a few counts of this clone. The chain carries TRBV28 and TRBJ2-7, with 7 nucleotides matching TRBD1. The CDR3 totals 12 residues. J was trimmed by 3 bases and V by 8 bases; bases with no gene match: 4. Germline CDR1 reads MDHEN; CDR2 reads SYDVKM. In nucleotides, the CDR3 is TGTGCCAGCGACCACAGGGGCTACGAGCAGTACTTC. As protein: CASDHRGYEQYF.

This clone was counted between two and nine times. The CDR3, as DNA: TGTGCCAGTAGTATAGGGAGCGGGAGGAGGAATGAGCAGTTCTTC. Translating it yields CASSIGSGRRNEQFF. V usage is TRBV19 and J usage is TRBJ2-1, with 9 bases fitting TRBD2. This CDR3 has 15 residues. The trim removed 1 base at V and 7 bases at J, leaving 5 bases unmatched. Germline lookup yields CDR1 LNHDA and CDR2 SQIVND (reference sequence). Full variable domain (rest looked up from reference TRBV19 and TRBJ2-1): DGGITQSPKYLFRKEGQNVTLSCEQNLNHDAMYWYRQDPGQGLRLIYYSQIVNDFQKGDIAEGYSVSREKKESFPLTVTSAQKNPTAFYLCASSIGSGRRNEQFFGPGTRLTVL.

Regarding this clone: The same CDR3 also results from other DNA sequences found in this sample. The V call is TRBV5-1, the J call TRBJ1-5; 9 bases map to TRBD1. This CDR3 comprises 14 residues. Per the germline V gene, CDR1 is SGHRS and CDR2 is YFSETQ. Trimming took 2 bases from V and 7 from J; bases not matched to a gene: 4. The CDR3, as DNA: TGCGCCAGCAGCTTAGGGACAGGGAACCAGCCCCAGCATTTT. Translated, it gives CASSLGTGNQPQHF.